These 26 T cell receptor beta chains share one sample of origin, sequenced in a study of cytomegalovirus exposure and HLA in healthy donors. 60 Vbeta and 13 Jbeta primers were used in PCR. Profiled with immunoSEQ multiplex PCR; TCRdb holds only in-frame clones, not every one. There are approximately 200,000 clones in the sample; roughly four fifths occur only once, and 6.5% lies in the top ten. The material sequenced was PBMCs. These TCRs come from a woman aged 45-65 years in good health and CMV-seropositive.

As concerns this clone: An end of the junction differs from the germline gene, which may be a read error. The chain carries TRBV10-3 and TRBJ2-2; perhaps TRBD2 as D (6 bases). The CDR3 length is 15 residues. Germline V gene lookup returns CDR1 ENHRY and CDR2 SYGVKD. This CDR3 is CAVSETPGDTGELFF. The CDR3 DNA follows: TGTGCCGTCAGTGAGACTCCGGGAGACACCGGGGAGCTGTTTTTT.

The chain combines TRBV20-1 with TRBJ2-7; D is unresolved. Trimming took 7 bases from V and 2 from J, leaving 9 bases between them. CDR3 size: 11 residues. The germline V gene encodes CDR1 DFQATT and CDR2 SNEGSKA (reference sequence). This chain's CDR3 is CSVRLTYEQYF. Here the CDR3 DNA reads TGCAGTGTAAGACTTACCTACGAGCAGTACTTC.

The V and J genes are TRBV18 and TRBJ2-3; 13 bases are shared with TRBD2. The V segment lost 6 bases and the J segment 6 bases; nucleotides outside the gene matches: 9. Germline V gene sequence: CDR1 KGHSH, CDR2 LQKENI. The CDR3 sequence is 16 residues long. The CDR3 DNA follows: TGTGCCAGCTCTCAACCGGGACTAGCGGGGTTTGATACGCAGTATTTT. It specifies CASSQPGLAGFDTQYF.

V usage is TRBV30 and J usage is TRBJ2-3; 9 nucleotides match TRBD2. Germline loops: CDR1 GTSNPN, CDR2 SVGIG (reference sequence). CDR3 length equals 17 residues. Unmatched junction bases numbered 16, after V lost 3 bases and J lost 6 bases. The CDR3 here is CAWSGNFIARGGDTQYF. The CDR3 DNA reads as TGTGCCTGGAGCGGGAACTTTATAGCGCGGGGGGGTGATACGCAGTATTTT.

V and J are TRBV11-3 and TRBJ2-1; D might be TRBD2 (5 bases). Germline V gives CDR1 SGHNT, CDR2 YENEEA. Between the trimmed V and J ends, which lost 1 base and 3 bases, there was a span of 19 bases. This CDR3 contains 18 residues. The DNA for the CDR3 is TGTGCCAGCAGCTTAGGTTTGCGGGCCCACTCCATCTACAATGAGCAGTTCTTC. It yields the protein CASSLGLRAHSIYNEQFF.

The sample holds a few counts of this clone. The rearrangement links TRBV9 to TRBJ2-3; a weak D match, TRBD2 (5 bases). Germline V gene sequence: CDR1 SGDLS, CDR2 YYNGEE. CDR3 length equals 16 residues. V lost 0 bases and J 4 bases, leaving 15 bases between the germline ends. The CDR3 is CASSVAQALGSDTQYF. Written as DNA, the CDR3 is TGTGCCAGCAGCGTAGCTCAGGCACTAGGATCAGATACGCAGTATTTT. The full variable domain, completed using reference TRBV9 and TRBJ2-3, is DSGVTQTPKHLITATGQRVTLRCSPRSGDLSVYWYQQSLDQGLQFLIQYYNGEERAKGNILERFSAQQFPDLHSELNLSSLELGDSALYFCASSVAQALGSDTQYFGPGTRLTVL.

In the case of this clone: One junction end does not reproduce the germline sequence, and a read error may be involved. In nucleotides, the CDR3 is TGTGCCAGAAGCTTGCCGGGAGTGCTCTCTGGGGCCAACGGCCTGACTTTC. Its translation is CARSLPGVLSGANGLTF. V is TRBV5-3 and J is TRBJ2-6; D may be TRBD2 (6 bases). TRBV5-3 is assigned to the ORF class and has an uncertain function. The CDR3 sequence is 17 residues long.

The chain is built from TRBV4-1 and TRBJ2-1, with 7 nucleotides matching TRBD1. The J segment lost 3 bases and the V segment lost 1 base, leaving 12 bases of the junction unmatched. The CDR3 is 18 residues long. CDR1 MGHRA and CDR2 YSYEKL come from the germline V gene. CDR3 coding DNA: TGCGCCAGCAGCCAAGGCCCCCAGGGGGAGCCCCTCTACAATGAGCAGTTCTTC. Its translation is CASSQGPQGEPLYNEQFF.

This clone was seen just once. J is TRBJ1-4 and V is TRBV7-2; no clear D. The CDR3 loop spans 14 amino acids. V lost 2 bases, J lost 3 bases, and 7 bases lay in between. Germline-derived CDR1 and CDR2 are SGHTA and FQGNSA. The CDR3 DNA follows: TGTGCCAGCAGCTTATCCGGGGCTAATGAAAAACTGTTTTTT. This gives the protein CASSLSGANEKLFF.

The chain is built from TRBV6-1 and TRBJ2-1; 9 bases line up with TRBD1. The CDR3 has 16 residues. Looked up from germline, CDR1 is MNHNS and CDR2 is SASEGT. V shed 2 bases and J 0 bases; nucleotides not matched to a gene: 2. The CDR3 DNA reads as TGTGCCAGCAGTGAATGGGGACAGGGCTCCTACAATGAGCAGTTCTTC. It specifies CASSEWGQGSYNEQFF.

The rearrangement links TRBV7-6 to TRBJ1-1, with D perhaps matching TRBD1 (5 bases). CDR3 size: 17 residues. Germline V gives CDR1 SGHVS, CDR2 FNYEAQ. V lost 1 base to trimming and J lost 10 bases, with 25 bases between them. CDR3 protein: CASSLVQGVGQGVGAFF. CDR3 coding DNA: TGTGCCAGCAGCTTAGTACAAGGGGTCGGGCAGGGCGTAGGAGCTTTCTTT. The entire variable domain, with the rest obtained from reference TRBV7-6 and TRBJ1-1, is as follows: GAGVSQSPRYKVTKRGQDVALRCDPISGHVSLYWYRQALGQGPEFLTYFNYEAQQDKSGLPNDRFSAERPEGSISTLTIQRTEQRDSAMYRCASSLVQGVGQGVGAFFGQGTRLTVV.

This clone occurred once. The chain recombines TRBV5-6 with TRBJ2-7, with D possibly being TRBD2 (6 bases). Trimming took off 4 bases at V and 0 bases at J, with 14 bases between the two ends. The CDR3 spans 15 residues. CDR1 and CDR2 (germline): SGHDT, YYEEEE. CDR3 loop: CASSPGLQSSYEQYF. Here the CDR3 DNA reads TGTGCCAGCAGCCCGGGACTTCAGAGCTCCTACGAGCAGTACTTC.

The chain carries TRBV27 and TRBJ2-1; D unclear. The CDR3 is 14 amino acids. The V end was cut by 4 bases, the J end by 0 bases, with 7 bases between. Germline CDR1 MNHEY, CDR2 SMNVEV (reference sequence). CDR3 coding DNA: TGTGCCAGCAGTTCCCAGATCTCCTACAATGAGCAGTTCTTC. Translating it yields CASSSQISYNEQFF.

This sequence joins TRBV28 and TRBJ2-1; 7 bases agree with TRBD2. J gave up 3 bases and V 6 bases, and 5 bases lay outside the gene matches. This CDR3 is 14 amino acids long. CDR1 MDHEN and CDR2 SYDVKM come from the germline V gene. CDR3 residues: CASRLADFYNEQFF. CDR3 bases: TGTGCCAGCAGGCTAGCGGACTTCTACAATGAGCAGTTCTTC.

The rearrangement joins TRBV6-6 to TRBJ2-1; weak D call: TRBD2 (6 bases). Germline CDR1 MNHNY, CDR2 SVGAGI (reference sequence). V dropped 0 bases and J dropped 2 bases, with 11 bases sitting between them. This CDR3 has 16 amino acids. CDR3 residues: CASSYSGGSPYNEQFF. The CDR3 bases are TGTGCCAGCAGTTACTCCGGAGGGAGTCCCTACAATGAGCAGTTCTTC.

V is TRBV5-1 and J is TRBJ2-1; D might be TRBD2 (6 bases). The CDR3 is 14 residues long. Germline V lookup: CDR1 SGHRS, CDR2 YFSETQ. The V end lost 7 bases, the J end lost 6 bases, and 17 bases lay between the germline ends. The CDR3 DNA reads TGCGCCAGCCGACTAGTGGAGGGCTCCAATGAGCAGTTCTTC. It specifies CASRLVEGSNEQFF.

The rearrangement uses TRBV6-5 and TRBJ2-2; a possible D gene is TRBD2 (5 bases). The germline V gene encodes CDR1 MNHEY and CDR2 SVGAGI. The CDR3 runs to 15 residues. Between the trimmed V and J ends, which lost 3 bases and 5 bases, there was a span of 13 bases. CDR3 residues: CASSYGGRGTGELFF. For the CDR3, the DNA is TGTGCCAGCAGTTATGGCGGAAGAGGGACCGGGGAGCTGTTTTTT.

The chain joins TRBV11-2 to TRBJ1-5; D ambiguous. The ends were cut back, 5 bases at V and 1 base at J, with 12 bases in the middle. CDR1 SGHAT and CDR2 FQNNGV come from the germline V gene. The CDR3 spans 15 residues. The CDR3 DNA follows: TGTGCCAGCAGCCGAGACGGACTGAGCAATCAGCCCCAGCATTTT. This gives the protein CASSRDGLSNQPQHF.

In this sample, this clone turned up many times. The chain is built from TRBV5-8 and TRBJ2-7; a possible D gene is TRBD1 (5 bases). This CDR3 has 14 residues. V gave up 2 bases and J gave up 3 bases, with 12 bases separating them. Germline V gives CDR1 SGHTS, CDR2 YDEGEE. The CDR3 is CASSLGEIGYEQYF. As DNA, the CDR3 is TGTGCCAGCAGCTTAGGGGAAATTGGCTACGAGCAGTACTTC.

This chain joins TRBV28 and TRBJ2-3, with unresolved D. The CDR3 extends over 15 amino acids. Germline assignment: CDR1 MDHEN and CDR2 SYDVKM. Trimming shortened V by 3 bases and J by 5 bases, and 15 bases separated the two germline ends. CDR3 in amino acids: CASSFAGPEVDTQYF. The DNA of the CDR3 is TGTGCCAGCAGTTTTGCAGGCCCCGAAGTAGATACGCAGTATTTT.

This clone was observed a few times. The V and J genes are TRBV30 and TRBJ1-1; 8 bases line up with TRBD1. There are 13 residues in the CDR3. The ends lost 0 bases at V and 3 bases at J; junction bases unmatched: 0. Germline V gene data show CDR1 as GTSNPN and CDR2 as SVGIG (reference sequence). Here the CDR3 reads CAWSVQGDTEAFF. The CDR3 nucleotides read TGTGCCTGGAGTGTACAGGGGGACACTGAAGCTTTCTTT.

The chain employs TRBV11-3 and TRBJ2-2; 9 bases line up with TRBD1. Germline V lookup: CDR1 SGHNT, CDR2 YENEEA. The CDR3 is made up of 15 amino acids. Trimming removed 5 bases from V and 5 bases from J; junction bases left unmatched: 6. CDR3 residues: CASSGRDRDTGELFF. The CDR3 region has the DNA TGTGCCAGCAGCGGCCGGGACAGGGATACCGGGGAGCTGTTTTTT.

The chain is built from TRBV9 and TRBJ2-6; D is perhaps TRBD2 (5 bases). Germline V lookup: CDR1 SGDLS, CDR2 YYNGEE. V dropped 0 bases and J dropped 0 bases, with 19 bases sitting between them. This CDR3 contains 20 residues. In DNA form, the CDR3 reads TGTGCCAGCAGCGTAGCTGTCGGGGTAGCTCGCCCCTCTGGGGCCAACGTCCTGACTTTC. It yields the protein CASSVAVGVARPSGANVLTF.

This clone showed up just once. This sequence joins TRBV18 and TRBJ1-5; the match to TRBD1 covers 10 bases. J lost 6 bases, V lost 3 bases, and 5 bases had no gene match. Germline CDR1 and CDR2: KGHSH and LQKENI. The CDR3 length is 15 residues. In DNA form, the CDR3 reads TGTGCCAGCTCACCCGGACAGGGGGTAAGTCAGCCCCAGCATTTT. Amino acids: CASSPGQGVSQPQHF.

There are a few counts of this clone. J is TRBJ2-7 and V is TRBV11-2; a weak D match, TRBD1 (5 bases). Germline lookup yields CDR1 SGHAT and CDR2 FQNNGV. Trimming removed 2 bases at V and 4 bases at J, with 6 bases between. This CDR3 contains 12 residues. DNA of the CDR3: TGTGCCAGCAGCTTACAGGGTTACGAGCAGTACTTC. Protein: CASSLQGYEQYF.

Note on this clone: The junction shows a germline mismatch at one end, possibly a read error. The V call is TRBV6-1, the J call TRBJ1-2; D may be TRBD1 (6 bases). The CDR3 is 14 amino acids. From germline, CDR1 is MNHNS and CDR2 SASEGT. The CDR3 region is CASSERGGAGGNAF. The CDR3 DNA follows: TGTGCCAGCAGTGAACGGGGGGGGGCTGGCGGCAACGCCTTC.